This T cell receptor (beta chain) was identified in a study of blood T cell repertoires in COVID-19. Study context: Acute and convalescent COVID-19 specimens originated in the United States, Italy and Spain. T cells, B-cell-depleted T cells, or PBMCs provided the cDNA or gDNA that served as material.

The CDR3 covers 13 residues. The germline V and J ends were trimmed by 3 bases and 4 bases, with 9 bases remaining between them. As for this clone: Other DNA sequences of this sample code for an identical CDR3.

Profiling relied on immunoSEQ multiplex PCR, and the TCRdb table lists in-frame clones only, not all of them. Here the sample spans tens of thousands of clones, 86% being singletons. The chain recombines TRBV12-3 or TRBV12-4 with TRBJ1-1; D ambiguous. This TCR was sampled from a woman of 80 years or more with acute or convalescent COVID-19. The sequenced material came from peripheral blood. CDR3 region: CASSLKGGTEAFF. For the CDR3, the DNA is TGTGCCAGCAGTTTGAAAGGCGGCACTGAAGCTTTCTTT.